This TCR beta chain was captured by sequencing in a study of cytomegalovirus exposure and HLA in healthy donors. Across the whole study: There were nearly 120 million unique TCR beta sequences, drawn from some 180 million T cells, in an earlier analysis.

Germline lookup yields CDR1 MNHNS and CDR2 SASEGT. V was shortened by 5 bases and J by 1 base, with 11 bases between the two germline ends. This CDR3 has 14 residues. Findings and caveats of the study: Previously analyzed data showed that most TCR beta V segments were productive at a frequency of about 87% or about 30%.

A remark on this clone: Its cognate antigen is unknown.

The PCR was carried out with 60 Vbeta primers and 13 Jbeta primers. TCRdb's copy holds only in-frame clones and misses some; the assay was immunoSEQ multiplex PCR. Of approximately 120,000 clones in the sample, about 75% were seen once. This chain connects TRBV6-1 to TRBJ2-5; D unresolved. The TCR sequence derives from a woman between 35 and 50 years old in good health and CMV-seropositive. The sequencing input was PBMCs. For the CDR3, the DNA is TGTGCCAGCAGTCAAAGCCAATCCCAAGAGACCCAGTACTTC. It specifies CASSQSQSQETQYF.